This T cell receptor (beta chain) comes out of a study of blood T cell repertoires in COVID-19. Repertoires were generated with immunoSEQ multiplex PCR, while TCRdb's copy carries only in-frame clones and drops some. The data hold about 50,000 clones, with approximately 85% observed a single time. The length of the CDR3 is 14 residues. Germline V CDR1 and CDR2: LNHDA, SQIVND (reference sequence). V was pared by 4 bases and J by 0 bases, with 9 bases between. The chain couples TRBV19 to TRBJ1-1, with a possible D match to TRBD1 (6 bases). The specimen sequenced was peripheral blood. The sequence came from a man in his sixties with acute or convalescent COVID-19. The CDR3 sequence: CASSKGQLNTEAFF. CDR3 DNA sequence: TGTGCCAGTAGTAAAGGACAGTTGAACACTGAAGCTTTCTTT.